The 10 T cell receptor beta chains below were found in one sample sequenced in a study of Graves' ophthalmopathy and Graves' hyperthyroidism. Investigators amplified TCR beta CDR3 regions from RNA transcripts. RT-PCR with HTBI primers came first, then second-round multiplex PCR. From the multiplex PCR reads, TCRdb called clonotypes with MiXCR, one entry per CDR3 protein. The repertoire holds some 1.1 million distinct CDR3 sequences, with less than 45% as singletons. Sequences were obtained from peripheral blood or thyroid tissue (not recorded which). Receptor source: an adult man with Graves' hyperthyroidism.

With respect to this clonotype: This may stem from a read error, because a much larger clone lies one nucleotide away. The CDR3 carries no conserved terminal phenylalanine or tryptophan, so it likely arises from a read error. The chain has TRBV20-1 and TRBJ1-1; D is uncertain. Trimming cost V 1 base and J 2 bases, with 8 bases left between them. Germline CDR1 and CDR2: DFQATT and SNEGSKA (reference sequence). The length of the CDR3 is 13 residues. The CDR3 coding sequence is TGCAGTGCTAGAGTTGAAGGTAACACTGAAGCTTTCCTT. It codes for CSARVEGNTEAFL.

This chain uses TRBV28 with TRBJ1-1; D remains ambiguous. The V end lost 2 bases, the J end lost 0 bases, and 10 bases lay between the germline ends. Germline assignment: CDR1 MDHEN and CDR2 SYDVKM. This CDR3 spans 15 amino acids. The CDR3 sequence: CASSLQSGLNTEAFF. In DNA, the CDR3 is TGTGCCAGCAGTTTACAGTCCGGGTTGAACACTGAAGCTTTCTTT.

At least ten counts were recorded for this clonotype. Here the CDR3 DNA reads TGCAGCGTTGAAGAAGACAGGGCTCCCCGCTATGGCTACACCTTC. Residues: CSVEEDRAPRYGYTF. The chain is built from TRBV29-1 and TRBJ1-2; 7 bases are shared with TRBD1. The V segment lost 0 bases and the J segment 4 bases; nucleotides outside the gene matches: 8. The CDR3 has 15 amino acids. CDR1 SQVTM and CDR2 ANQGSEA come from the germline V gene.

The chain employs TRBV20-1 and TRBJ1-6; TRBD1 might be the D (5 bases). CDR3 size: 15 residues. V gave up 2 bases and J gave up 7 bases, with 15 bases separating them. Germline lookup yields CDR1 DFQATT and CDR2 SNEGSKA (reference sequence). The CDR3 sequence: CSARLAGLGNSPLHF. As DNA, the CDR3 is TGCAGTGCTAGACTAGCGGGGCTCGGGAATTCACCCCTCCACTTT.

The table lists this clonotype with a few counts. Mismatch with germline at one junction end may stem from a read error. This chain links TRBV11-2 with TRBJ2-2, with TRBD1 identical over 8 bases. Looked up from germline, CDR1 is SGHAT and CDR2 is FQNNGV. The CDR3 has 14 residues. The DNA for the CDR3 is TGCGCCAGCAGCCAGCCCCAGGGGGCGTGGGAGCTGTTTTTT. Translated: CASSQPQGAWELFF.

This clonotype was seen many times. This sequence joins TRBV20-1 and TRBJ1-6; D not certain. CDR3 length: 13 amino acids. V was clipped by 5 bases and J by 7 bases, with 12 bases between them. Germline V lookup: CDR1 DFQATT, CDR2 SNEGSKA (reference sequence). The CDR3 reads CSAGWERNSPLHF. DNA for the CDR3: TGCAGTGCTGGATGGGAGAGGAATTCACCCCTCCACTTT.

A word on this clonotype: The CDR3 end shows no conserved phenylalanine or tryptophan, and so a read error is likely. It is unclear where the CDR3 begins or ends on the DNA, so no DNA is shown, and the CDR3 is as TCRdb lists it. This chain links TRBV29-1 with TRBJ2-6; the listed D gene, TRBD1, was not tested against the DNA. Termini included, the CDR3 measures 14 amino acids. CDR1 is SQVTM and CDR2 is ANQGSEA in the germline V gene. The CDR3 region is CSVEDIGDIQYFGA.

This clonotype was seen ten or more times. This rearrangement joins TRBV20-1 to TRBJ2-6; a weak D match, TRBD1 (6 bases). The germline V gene has CDR1 DFQATT and CDR2 SNEGSKA (reference sequence). V lost 5 bases, J lost 12 bases, and 14 bases lay in between. The CDR3 spans 12 residues. The CDR3 nucleotides read TGCAGTGCTGTAAACAGGGATATCGTCCTGACTTTC. As protein: CSAVNRDIVLTF.

This clonotype was seen many times. J is TRBJ2-7 and V is TRBV6-5; 11 positions match TRBD1. The J segment lost 3 bases and the V segment lost 2 bases, leaving 0 bases of the junction unmatched. Germline V gives CDR1 MNHEY, CDR2 SVGAGI. This CDR3 comprises 14 residues. The CDR3 here is CASSYGTGGYEQYF. CDR3 in DNA: TGTGCCAGCAGTTACGGGACAGGGGGCTACGAGCAGTACTTC.

V and J are TRBV20-1 and TRBJ2-5, with 12 bases aligning to TRBD2. Germline V CDR1 and CDR2: DFQATT, SNEGSKA (reference sequence). With V trimmed by 0 bases and J by 7 bases, 6 bases remained unmatched. The CDR3 has 15 residues. The CDR3 sequence: CSARDWTSGMRTQYF. CDR3 in DNA: TGCAGTGCTAGAGATTGGACTAGCGGGATGAGGACCCAGTACTTC.